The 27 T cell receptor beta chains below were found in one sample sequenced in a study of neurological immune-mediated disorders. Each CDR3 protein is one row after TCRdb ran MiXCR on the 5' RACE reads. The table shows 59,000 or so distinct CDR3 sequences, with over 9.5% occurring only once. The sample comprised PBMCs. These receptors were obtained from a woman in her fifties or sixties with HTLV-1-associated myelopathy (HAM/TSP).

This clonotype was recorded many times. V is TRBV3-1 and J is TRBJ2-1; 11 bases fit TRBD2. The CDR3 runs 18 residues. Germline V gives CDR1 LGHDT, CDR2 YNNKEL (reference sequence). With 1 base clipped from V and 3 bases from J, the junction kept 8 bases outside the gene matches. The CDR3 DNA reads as TGTGCCAGCAGCCAAGGATTGCGACTAGCGGGGCTCTACAATGAGCAGTTCTTC. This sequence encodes CASSQGLRLAGLYNEQFF.

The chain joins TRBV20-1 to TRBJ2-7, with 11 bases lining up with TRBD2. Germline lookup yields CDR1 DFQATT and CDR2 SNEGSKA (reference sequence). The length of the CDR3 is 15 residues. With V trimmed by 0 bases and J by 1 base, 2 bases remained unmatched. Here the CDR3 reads CSARELAGESYEQYF. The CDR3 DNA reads TGCAGTGCTAGAGAACTAGCGGGAGAGTCCTACGAGCAGTACTTC.

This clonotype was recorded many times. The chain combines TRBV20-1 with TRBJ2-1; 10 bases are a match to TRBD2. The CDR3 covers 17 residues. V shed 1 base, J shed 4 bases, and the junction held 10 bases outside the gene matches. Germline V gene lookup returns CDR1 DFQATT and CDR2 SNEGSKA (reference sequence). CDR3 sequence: CSARATSGVEFYNEQFF. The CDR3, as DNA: TGCAGTGCTAGAGCCACTAGCGGGGTCGAATTTTACAATGAGCAGTTCTTC.

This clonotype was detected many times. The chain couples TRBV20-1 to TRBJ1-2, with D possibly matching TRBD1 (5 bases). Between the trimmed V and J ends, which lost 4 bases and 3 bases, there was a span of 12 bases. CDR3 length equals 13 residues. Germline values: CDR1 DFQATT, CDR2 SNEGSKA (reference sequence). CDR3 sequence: CSATITGHYGYTF. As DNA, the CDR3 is TGCAGTGCTACAATAACGGGGCACTATGGCTACACCTTC.

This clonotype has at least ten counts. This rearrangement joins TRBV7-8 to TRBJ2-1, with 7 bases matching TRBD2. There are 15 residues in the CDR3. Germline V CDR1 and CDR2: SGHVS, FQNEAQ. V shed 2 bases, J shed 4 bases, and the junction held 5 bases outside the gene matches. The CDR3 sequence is CASSLPSGTYNEQFF. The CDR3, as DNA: TGTGCCAGCAGCTTACCCAGCGGGACTTACAATGAGCAGTTCTTC.

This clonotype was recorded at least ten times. CDR3 sequence reads: CASNPAGQQETQYF. CDR3 DNA sequence: TGTGCCAGCAACCCTGCGGGACAGCAAGAGACCCAGTACTTC. The chain uses TRBV5-4 and TRBJ2-5, with a weak D call TRBD1 (7 bases). Trimming cost V 6 bases and J 2 bases, with 14 bases left between them. Germline lookup yields CDR1 SGHNT and CDR2 YYREEE (reference sequence). The CDR3 consists of 14 residues.

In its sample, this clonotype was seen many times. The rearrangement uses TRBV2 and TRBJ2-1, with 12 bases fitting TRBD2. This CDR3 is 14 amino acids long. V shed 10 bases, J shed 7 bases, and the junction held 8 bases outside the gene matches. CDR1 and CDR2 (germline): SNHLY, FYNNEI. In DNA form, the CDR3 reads TGTGCCACCGCTAGCGGGAGGGCGGGGAATGAGCAGTTCTTC. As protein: CATASGRAGNEQFF.

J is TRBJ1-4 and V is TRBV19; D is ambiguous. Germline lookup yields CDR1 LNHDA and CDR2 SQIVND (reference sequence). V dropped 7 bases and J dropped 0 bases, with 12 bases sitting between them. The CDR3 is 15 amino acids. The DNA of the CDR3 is TGTGCCAGTACCTCAGGAACTGCAACTAATGAAAAACTGTTTTTT. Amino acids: CASTSGTATNEKLFF. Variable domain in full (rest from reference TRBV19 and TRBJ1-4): DGGITQSPKYLFRKEGQNVTLSCEQNLNHDAMYWYRQDPGQGLRLIYYSQIVNDFQKGDIAEGYSVSREKKESFPLTVTSAQKNPTAFYLCASTSGTATNEKLFFGSGTQLSVL.

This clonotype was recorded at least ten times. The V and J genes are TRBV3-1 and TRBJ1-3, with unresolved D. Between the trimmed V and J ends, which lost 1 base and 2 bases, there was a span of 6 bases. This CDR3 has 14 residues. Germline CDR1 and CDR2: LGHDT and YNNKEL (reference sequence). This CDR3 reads CASSQGLAGNTIYF. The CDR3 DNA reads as TGTGCCAGCAGCCAAGGCCTGGCTGGAAACACCATATATTTT. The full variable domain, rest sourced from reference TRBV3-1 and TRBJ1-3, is DTAVSQTPKYLVTQMGNDKSIKCEQNLGHDTMYWYKQDSKKFLKIMFSYNNKELIINETVPNRFSPKSPDKAHLNLHINSLELGDSAVYFCASSQGLAGNTIYFGEGSWLTVV.

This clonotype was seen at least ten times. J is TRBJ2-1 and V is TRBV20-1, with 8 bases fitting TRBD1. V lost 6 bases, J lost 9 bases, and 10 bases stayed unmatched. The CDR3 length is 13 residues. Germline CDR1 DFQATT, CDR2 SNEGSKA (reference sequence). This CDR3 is CSASSRGQGEQFF. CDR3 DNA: TGCAGTGCCTCGAGCAGGGGGCAAGGTGAGCAGTTCTTC.

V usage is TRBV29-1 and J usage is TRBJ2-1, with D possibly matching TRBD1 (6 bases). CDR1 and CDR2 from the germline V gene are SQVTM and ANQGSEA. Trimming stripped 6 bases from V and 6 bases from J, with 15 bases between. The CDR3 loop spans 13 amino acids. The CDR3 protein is CSVTGSGSNEQFF. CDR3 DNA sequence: TGCAGCGTAACAGGGTCCGGGTCCAATGAGCAGTTCTTC.

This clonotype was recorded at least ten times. CDR3 in DNA: TGTGCCATCAGTGAAAAGGGGGTGCTACTCTCTGGGGCCAACGTCCTGACTTTC. This gives the protein CAISEKGVLLSGANVLTF. The V call is TRBV10-3, the J call TRBJ2-6, with a possible D match to TRBD1 (6 bases). In germline, CDR1 is ENHRY, CDR2 SYGVKD. CDR3 length equals 18 residues. V dropped 3 bases and J dropped 0 bases, with 15 bases sitting between them.

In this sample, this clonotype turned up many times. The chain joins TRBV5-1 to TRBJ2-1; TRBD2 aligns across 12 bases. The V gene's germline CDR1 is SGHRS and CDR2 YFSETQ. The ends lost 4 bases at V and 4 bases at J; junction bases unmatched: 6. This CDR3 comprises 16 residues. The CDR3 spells CASSPGTSGLYNEQFF. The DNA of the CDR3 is TGCGCCAGCAGCCCCGGGACTAGCGGGTTGTACAATGAGCAGTTCTTC. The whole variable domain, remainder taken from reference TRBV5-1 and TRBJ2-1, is KAGVTQTPRYLIKTRGQQVTLSCSPISGHRSVSWYQQTPGQGLQFLFEYFSETQRNKGNFPGRFSGRQFSNSRSEMNVSTLELGDSALYLCASSPGTSGLYNEQFFGPGTRLTVL.

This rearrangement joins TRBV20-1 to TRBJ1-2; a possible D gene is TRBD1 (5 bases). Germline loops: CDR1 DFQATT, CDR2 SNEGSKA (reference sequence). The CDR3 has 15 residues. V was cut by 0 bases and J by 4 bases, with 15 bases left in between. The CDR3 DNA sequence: TGCAGTGCTAGAGATCAGACAGTCCTGTTCTATGGCTACACCTTC. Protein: CSARDQTVLFYGYTF.

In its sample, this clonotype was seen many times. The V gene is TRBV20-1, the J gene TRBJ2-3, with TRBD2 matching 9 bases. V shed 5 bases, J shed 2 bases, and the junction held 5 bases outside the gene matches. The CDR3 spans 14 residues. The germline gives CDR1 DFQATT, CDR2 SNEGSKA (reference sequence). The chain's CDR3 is CSAAPSGTTDTQYF. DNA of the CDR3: TGCAGTGCTGCTCCTAGCGGGACCACAGATACGCAGTATTTT.

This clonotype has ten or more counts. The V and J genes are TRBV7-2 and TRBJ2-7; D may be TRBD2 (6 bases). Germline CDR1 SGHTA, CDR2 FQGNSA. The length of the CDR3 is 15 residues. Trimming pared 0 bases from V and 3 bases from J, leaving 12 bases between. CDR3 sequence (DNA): TGTGCCAGCAGCTTAGCGGGACTGTCCTACTACGAGCAGTACTTC. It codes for CASSLAGLSYYEQYF.

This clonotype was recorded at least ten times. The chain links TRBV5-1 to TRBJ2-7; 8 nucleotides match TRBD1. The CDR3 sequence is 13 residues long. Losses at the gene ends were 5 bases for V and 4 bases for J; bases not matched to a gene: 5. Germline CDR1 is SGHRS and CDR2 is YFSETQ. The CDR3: CASSMTGEYEQYF. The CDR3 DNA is TGCGCCAGCAGTATGACAGGGGAGTACGAGCAGTACTTC.

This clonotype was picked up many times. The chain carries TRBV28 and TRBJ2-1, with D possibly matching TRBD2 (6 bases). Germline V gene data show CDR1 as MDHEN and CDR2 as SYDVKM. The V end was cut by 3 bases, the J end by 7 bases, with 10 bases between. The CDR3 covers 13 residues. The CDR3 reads CASSFLSGNEQFF. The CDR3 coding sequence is TGTGCCAGCAGTTTCCTGAGCGGGAATGAGCAGTTCTTC.

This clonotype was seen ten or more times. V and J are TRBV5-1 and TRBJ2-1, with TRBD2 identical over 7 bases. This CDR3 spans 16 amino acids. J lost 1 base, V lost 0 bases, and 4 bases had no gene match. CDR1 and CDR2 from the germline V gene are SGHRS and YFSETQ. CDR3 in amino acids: CASSLVGAGSYNEQFF. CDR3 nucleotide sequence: TGCGCCAGCAGCTTGGTTGGAGCGGGGTCCTACAATGAGCAGTTCTTC.

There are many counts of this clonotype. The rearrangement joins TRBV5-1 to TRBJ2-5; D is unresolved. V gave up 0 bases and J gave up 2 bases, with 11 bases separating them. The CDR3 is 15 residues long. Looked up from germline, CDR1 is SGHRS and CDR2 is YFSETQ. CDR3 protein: CASSLAATQQETQYF. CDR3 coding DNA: TGCGCCAGCAGCTTGGCCGCGACACAACAAGAGACCCAGTACTTC.

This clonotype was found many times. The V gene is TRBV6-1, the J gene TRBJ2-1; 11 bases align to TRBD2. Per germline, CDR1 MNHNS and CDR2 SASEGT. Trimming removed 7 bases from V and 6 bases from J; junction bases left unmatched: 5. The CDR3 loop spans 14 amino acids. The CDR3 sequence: CASNVAGGPNEQFF. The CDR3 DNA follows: TGTGCCAGCAACGTAGCGGGAGGGCCCAATGAGCAGTTCTTC.

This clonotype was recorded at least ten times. The CDR3 DNA follows: TGCGCCAGCAGCTTGCAGGACCCAACTAATGAAAAACTGTTTTTT. Translated: CASSLQDPTNEKLFF. The V call is TRBV5-1, the J call TRBJ1-4; D is uncertain. V lost 1 base, J lost 0 bases, and 7 bases lay in between. CDR3 size: 15 residues. CDR1 is SGHRS and CDR2 is YFSETQ in the germline V gene.

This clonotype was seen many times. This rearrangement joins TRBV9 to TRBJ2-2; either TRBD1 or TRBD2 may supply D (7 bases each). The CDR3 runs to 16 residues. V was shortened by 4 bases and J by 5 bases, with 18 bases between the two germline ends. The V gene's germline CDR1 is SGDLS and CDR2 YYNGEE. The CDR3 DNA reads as TGTGCCAGCAGCTCCCCTAGGGAGGGGGCGACCGGGGAGCTGTTTTTT. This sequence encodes CASSSPREGATGELFF. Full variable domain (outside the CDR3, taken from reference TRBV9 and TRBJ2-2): DSGVTQTPKHLITATGQRVTLRCSPRSGDLSVYWYQQSLDQGLQFLIQYYNGEERAKGNILERFSAQQFPDLHSELNLSSLELGDSALYFCASSSPREGATGELFFGEGSRLTVL.

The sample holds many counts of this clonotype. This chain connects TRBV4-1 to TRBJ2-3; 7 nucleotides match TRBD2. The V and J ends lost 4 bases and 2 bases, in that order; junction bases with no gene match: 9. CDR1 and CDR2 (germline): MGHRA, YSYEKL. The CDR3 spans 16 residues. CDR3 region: CASSPRGTTLTDTQYF. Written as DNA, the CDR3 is TGCGCCAGCAGCCCCCGAGGGACTACACTCACAGATACGCAGTATTTT.

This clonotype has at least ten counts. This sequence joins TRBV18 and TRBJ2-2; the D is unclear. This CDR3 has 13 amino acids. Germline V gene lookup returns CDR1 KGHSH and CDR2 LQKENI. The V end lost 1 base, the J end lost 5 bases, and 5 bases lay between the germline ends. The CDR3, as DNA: TGTGCCAGCTCACCACGACGGACCGGGGAGCTGTTTTTT. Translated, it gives CASSPRRTGELFF.

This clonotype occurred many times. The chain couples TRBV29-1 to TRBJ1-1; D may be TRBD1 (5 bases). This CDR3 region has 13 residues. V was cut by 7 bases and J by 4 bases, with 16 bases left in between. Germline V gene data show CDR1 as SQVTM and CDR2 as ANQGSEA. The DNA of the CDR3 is TGCAGCGCACACACCCAACAGGCCACTGAAGCTTTCTTT. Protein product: CSAHTQQATEAFF.

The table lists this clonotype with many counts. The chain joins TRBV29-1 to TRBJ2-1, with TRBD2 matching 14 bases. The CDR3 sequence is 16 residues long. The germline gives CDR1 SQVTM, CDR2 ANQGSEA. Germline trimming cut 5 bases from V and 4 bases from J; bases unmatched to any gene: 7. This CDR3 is CSVPGLAGAGYNEQFF. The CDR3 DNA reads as TGCAGCGTTCCGGGACTAGCGGGAGCGGGATACAATGAGCAGTTCTTC.